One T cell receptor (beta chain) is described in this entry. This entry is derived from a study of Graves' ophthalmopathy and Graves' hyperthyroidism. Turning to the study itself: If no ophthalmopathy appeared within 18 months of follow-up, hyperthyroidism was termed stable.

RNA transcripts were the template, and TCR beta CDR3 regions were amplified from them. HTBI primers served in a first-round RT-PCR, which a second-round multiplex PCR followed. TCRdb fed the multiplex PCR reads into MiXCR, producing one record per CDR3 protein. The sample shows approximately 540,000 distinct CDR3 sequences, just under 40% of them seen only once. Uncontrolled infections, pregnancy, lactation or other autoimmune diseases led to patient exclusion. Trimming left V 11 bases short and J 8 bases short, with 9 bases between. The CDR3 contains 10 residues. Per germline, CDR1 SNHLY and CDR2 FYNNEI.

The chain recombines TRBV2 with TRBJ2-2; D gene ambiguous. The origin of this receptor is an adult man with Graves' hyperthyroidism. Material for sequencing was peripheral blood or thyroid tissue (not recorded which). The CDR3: CAGKEGELFF. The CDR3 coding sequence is TGTGCCGGTAAAGAAGGGGAGCTGTTTTTT.